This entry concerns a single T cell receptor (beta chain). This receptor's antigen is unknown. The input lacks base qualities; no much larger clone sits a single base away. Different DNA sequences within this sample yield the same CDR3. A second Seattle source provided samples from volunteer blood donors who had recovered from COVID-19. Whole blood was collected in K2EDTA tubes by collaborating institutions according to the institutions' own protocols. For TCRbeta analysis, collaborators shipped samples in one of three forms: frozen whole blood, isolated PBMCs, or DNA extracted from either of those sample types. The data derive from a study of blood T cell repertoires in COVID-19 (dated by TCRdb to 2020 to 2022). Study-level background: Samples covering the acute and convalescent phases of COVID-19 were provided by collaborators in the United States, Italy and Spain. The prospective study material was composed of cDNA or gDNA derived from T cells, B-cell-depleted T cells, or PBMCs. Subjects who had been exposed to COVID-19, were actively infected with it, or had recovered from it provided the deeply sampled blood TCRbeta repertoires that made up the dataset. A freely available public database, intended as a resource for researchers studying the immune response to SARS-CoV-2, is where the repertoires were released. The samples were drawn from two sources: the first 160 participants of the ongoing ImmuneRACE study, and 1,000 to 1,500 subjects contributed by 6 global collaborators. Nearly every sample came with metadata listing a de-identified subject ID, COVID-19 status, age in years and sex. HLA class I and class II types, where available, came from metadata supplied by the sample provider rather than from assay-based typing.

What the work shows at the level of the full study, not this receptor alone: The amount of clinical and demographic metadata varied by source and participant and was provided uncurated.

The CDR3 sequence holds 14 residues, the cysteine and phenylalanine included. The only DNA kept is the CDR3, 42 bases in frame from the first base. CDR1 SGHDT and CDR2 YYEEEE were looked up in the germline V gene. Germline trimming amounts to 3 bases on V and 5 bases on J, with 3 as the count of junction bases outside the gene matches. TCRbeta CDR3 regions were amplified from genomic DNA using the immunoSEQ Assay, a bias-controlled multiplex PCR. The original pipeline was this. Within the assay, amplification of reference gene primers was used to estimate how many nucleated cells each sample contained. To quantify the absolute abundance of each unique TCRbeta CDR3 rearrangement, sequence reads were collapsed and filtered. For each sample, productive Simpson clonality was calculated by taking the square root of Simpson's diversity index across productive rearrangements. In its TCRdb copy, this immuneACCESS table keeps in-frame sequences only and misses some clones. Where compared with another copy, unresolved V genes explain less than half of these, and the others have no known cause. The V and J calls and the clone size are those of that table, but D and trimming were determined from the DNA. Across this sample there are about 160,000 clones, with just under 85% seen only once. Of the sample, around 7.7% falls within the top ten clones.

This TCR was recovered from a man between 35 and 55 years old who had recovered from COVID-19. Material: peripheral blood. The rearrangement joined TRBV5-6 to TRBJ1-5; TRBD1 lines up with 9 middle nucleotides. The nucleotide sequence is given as TGTGCCAGCAGCTCAGGACAGGGGTATCAGCCCCAGCATTTT. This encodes CASSSGQGYQPQHF.